The 19 T cell receptor beta chains below come from one sample, sequenced in a study of T cell responses to AZD1222 COVID-19 vaccine. Measured with immunoSEQ multiplex PCR; TCRdb has only the in-frame clones, and not every one. The sample lists more than 250,000 clones, over 85% seen once, with 0.5% to 0.7% in the top ten. Sequences were derived from peripheral blood, sampled on day 0 of AZD1222 vaccination. The receptors were gathered from an adult in good health.

The chain carries TRBV7-9 and TRBJ2-3, with 12 nucleotides matching TRBD1. The V and J ends lost 5 bases and 4 bases, in that order; junction bases with no gene match: 10. Germline CDR1 reads SEHNR; CDR2 reads FQNEAQ (reference sequence). The CDR3 loop spans 17 amino acids. The CDR3 DNA reads TGTGCCAGCAGCGTCGCCGGGACAGGGGGCCTCGCAGATACGCAGTATTTT. Its protein is CASSVAGTGGLADTQYF.

V usage is TRBV6-1 and J usage is TRBJ2-4, with 14 bases lining up with TRBD2. With 4 bases clipped from V and 2 bases from J, the junction kept 4 bases outside the gene matches. The CDR3 spans 17 residues. From germline, CDR1 is MNHNS and CDR2 SASEGT. The CDR3 coding sequence is TGTGCCAGCAGTGCCCGACTAGCGGGAGGGTCCAAAAACATTCAGTACTTC. This encodes CASSARLAGGSKNIQYF.

This sequence joins TRBV28 and TRBJ2-7; possible D gene TRBD1, 6 bases. CDR1 and CDR2 (germline): MDHEN, SYDVKM. Trimming took off 2 bases at V and 4 bases at J, with 12 bases between the two ends. The CDR3 length is 14 residues. The CDR3 DNA reads TGTGCCAGCAGTTTAGCACAGGGTCAGTACGAGCAGTACTTC. It yields the protein CASSLAQGQYEQYF.

This chain links TRBV18 with TRBJ1-4, with D tentatively TRBD1 (5 bases). Trimming left V 4 bases short and J 5 bases short, with 11 bases between. The CDR3 spans 14 residues. Germline values: CDR1 KGHSH, CDR2 LQKENI. The CDR3 sequence: CASSRRGGNEKLFF. As DNA, the CDR3 is TGTGCCAGCTCACGTCGGGGCGGGAATGAAAAACTGTTTTTT.

The chain carries TRBV12-3 or TRBV12-4 and TRBJ2-7; D call uncertain. V shed 3 bases and J shed 3 bases, with 9 bases lying between them. The CDR3 is 13 amino acids. The CDR3 region is CASSFGAHYEQYF. The DNA of the CDR3 is TGTGCCAGCAGTTTCGGTGCGCACTACGAGCAGTACTTC.

On this clone: Since a far larger clone is one base different, this is likely a read error. The rearrangement joins TRBV11-2 to TRBJ2-7, with TRBD1 identical over 8 bases. The CDR3 covers 13 residues. V lost 3 bases and J lost 3; bases outside the gene matches: 1. Germline CDR1 SGHAT, CDR2 FQNNGV. CDR3 amino acids: CASSLGQVYEQYF. CDR3 in DNA: TGTGCCAGCAGCTTGGGACAGGTCTACGAGCAGTACTTC.

This clone was seen more than once but under ten times. The rearrangement links TRBV6-5 to TRBJ2-2; D is unclear. V shed 1 base and J shed 1 base, with 7 bases lying between them. This CDR3 is built from 15 residues. From germline, CDR1 is MNHEY and CDR2 SVGAGI. CDR3 sequence: CASSYLQRNTGELFF. The CDR3 DNA reads TGTGCCAGCAGTTACTTGCAAAGGAACACCGGGGAGCTGTTTTTT.

This clone was seen a few times. This chain connects TRBV29-1 to TRBJ2-7, with D unresolved. The V end lost 4 bases, the J end lost 5 bases, and 12 bases lay between the germline ends. Germline V lookup: CDR1 SQVTM, CDR2 ANQGSEA. The CDR3 has 12 residues. Here the CDR3 DNA reads TGCAGCGTTGTACTAAGTTCCAACGAGCAGTACTTC. Translating gives CSVVLSSNEQYF.

The chain uses TRBV6-5 and TRBJ1-5; TRBD1 matches at 7 bases. The germline V gene encodes CDR1 MNHEY and CDR2 SVGAGI. The CDR3 spans 15 residues. V lost 6 bases and J lost 5; bases outside the gene matches: 10. CDR3 nucleotide sequence: TGTGCCAGCAGCTTGACAGGGAGGTACGATCAGCCCCAGCATTTT. It translates to CASSLTGRYDQPQHF.

Points on this clone: The same CDR3 also results from other DNA sequences found in this sample. The rearrangement uses TRBV5-1 and TRBJ2-1; perhaps D is TRBD1 or TRBD2 (6 bases each). The CDR3 covers 15 residues. CDR1 and CDR2 (germline): SGHRS, YFSETQ. V lost 4 bases and J lost 2, with 13 bases in between. This chain's CDR3 is CASSPSGGPYNEQFF. The CDR3 DNA reads TGCGCCAGCAGCCCCTCCGGGGGCCCCTACAATGAGCAGTTCTTC.

The chain carries TRBV19 and TRBJ1-5; 7 nucleotides line up with TRBD1. The CDR3 consists of 14 residues. V lost 5 bases, J lost 6 bases, and 7 bases stayed unmatched. Germline V lookup: CDR1 LNHDA, CDR2 SQIVND (reference sequence). The DNA for the CDR3 is TGTGCCAGTAGTCCGACAGGGACCCTTCAGCCCCAGCATTTT. This translates into CASSPTGTLQPQHF.

The chain is built from TRBV19 and TRBJ2-1; D is undetermined. CDR1 and CDR2 from the germline V gene are LNHDA and SQIVND (reference sequence). Trimming stripped 4 bases from V and 7 bases from J, with 14 bases between. There are 14 residues in the CDR3. CDR3: CASSKLGFGNEQFF. The CDR3 DNA is TGTGCCAGTAGTAAGTTGGGGTTCGGGAATGAGCAGTTCTTC.

This rearrangement joins TRBV9 to TRBJ2-7; D gene uncertain. The CDR3 consists of 16 residues. Germline assignment: CDR1 SGDLS and CDR2 YYNGEE. The V and J ends lost 0 bases and 0 bases respectively, with 13 bases between them. CDR3 region: CASSVGLATPSYEQYF. CDR3 bases: TGTGCCAGCAGCGTAGGGTTGGCTACCCCCTCCTACGAGCAGTACTTC.

CDR3 residues: CASRGGGSSNQPQHF. The CDR3 coding sequence is TGTGCCAGCAGAGGGGGTGGGTCGAGCAATCAGCCCCAGCATTTT. This chain joins TRBV27 and TRBJ1-5, with a tentative D call TRBD1 (6 bases). The CDR3 consists of 15 residues. Between the trimmed V and J ends, which lost 6 bases and 1 base, there was a span of 13 bases. Germline values: CDR1 MNHEY, CDR2 SMNVEV (reference sequence).

The count of this clone is one. The V and J genes are TRBV6-2 or TRBV6-3 and TRBJ2-7, with D unresolved. The V end lost 6 bases, the J end lost 1 base, and 10 bases lay between the germline ends. The CDR3 runs 13 residues. CDR1 and CDR2 (germline): MNHEY, SVGEGT. The CDR3 bases are TGTGCCAGCAGCTCCGACGGGTCCTACGAGCAGTACTTC. It codes for CASSSDGSYEQYF.

The genes are TRBV4-3 and TRBJ2-7; 8 positions match TRBD1. The CDR3 is 14 amino acids. The germline CDR1 and CDR2 sequences are LGHNA and YSLEER. With V trimmed by 4 bases and J by 4 bases, 6 bases remained unmatched. CDR3 loop: CASSPGTGWYEQYF. The CDR3 DNA follows: TGCGCCAGCAGCCCCGGGACAGGCTGGTACGAGCAGTACTTC.

The rearrangement links TRBV28 to TRBJ2-7; tentatively, D is TRBD2 (6 bases). CDR1 and CDR2 from the germline V gene are MDHEN and SYDVKM. This CDR3 spans 14 amino acids. The V and J ends lost 3 bases and 6 bases respectively, with 15 bases between them. The CDR3 protein is CASSFQGSGGEQYF. CDR3 coding DNA: TGTGCCAGCAGTTTTCAGGGTTCCGGGGGCGAGCAGTACTTC. The full variable domain, its missing parts supplied by reference TRBV28 and TRBJ2-7, is DVKVTQSSRYLVKRTGEKVFLECVQDMDHENMFWYRQDPGLGLRLIYFSYDVKMKEKGDIPEGYSVSREKKERFSLILESASTNQTSMYLCASSFQGSGGEQYFGPGTRLTVT.

V and J are TRBV7-2 and TRBJ1-1, with TRBD1 matching over 8 bases. This CDR3 region has 16 residues. Germline CDR1 is SGHTA and CDR2 is FQGNSA. The V gene end was trimmed by 5 bases and the J gene end by 1 base; junction bases not matched to a gene: 9. CDR3 loop: CASSPSIDRGNTEAFF. CDR3 bases: TGTGCCAGCAGCCCTAGTATCGACAGGGGGAACACTGAAGCTTTCTTT.

The CDR3 protein is CASSRAALGQETQYF. The CDR3 nucleotides are TGTGCCAGTAGTAGAGCCGCGTTGGGTCAAGAGACCCAGTACTTC. The V gene is TRBV19, the J gene TRBJ2-5, with no clear D. The length of the CDR3 is 15 residues. Germline CDR1 reads LNHDA; CDR2 reads SQIVND (reference sequence). V was shortened by 4 bases and J by 2 bases, with 14 bases between the two germline ends.